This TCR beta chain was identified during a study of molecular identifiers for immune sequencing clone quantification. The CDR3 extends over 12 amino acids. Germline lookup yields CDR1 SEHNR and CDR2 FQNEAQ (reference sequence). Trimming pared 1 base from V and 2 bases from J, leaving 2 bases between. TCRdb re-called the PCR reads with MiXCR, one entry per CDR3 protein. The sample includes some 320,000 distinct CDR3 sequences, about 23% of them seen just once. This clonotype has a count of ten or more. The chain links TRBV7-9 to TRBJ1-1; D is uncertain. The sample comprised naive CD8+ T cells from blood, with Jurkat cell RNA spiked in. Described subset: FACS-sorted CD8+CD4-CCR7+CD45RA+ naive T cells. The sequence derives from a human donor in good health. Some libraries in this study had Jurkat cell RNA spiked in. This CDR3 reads CASSLVNTEAFF. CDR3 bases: TGTGCCAGCAGCTTAGTAAACACTGAAGCTTTCTTT. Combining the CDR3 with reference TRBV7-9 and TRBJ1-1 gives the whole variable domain DTGVSQNPRHKITKRGQNVTFRCDPISEHNRLYWYRQTLGQGPEFLTYFQNEAQLEKSRLLSDRFSAERPKGSFSTLEIQRTEQGDSAMYLCASSLVNTEAFFGQGTRLTVV.